Below are 18 T cell receptor beta chains sequenced from a single sample in a study of blood T cell repertoires in COVID-19. The table came from immunoSEQ multiplex PCR; TCRdb's copy has only in-frame clones and leaves some out. The sample consists of under 300,000 clones, about 85% of them appearing once. The sequencing sample was made of PBMCs or T cells enriched from blood (not recorded which). The origin of the receptors is a woman aged 45-65 years who had been exposed to COVID-19.

The chain couples TRBV20-1 to TRBJ1-1, with no clear D. Trimming cost V 1 base and J 7 bases, with 7 bases left between them. Germline loops: CDR1 DFQATT, CDR2 SNEGSKA (reference sequence). CDR3 size: 11 residues. The CDR3 DNA reads TGCAGTGCTAGAGGAGGCTATGAAGCTTTCTTT. Its protein is CSARGGYEAFF.

The gene calls are TRBV27 and TRBJ2-4, with 9 bases that match TRBD2. Germline-derived CDR1 and CDR2 are MNHEY and SMNVEV (reference sequence). CDR3 length equals 13 residues. J gave up 8 bases and V 5 bases, and 4 bases lay outside the gene matches. CDR3 in amino acids: CASSRAGGDIQYF. The CDR3 DNA sequence: TGTGCCAGCAGTCGCGCGGGGGGGGACATTCAGTACTTC.

This clone appeared once. This chain uses TRBV10-1 with TRBJ2-5; 13 bases are shared with TRBD2. From germline, CDR1 is WNHNN and CDR2 SYGVQD (reference sequence). V trimming: 7 bases; J trimming: 3 bases; junction bases outside the gene matches: 8. The CDR3 spans 16 residues. As DNA, the CDR3 is TGCGCCAGCATTATGACTAGCGGGGGGCTCGAAGAGACCCAGTACTTC. Residues: CASIMTSGGLEETQYF.

As concerns this clone: At the DNA level, this CDR3 is encoded by other sequences in the same sample as well. This chain joins TRBV19 and TRBJ2-3; TRBD2 aligns across 9 bases. With V trimmed by 3 bases and J by 3 bases, 1 base remained unmatched. From germline, CDR1 is LNHDA and CDR2 SQIVND (reference sequence). The CDR3 length is 14 residues. CDR3 bases: TGTGCCAGTAGTATGGGACTAGCAACAGATACGCAGTATTTT. This codes for CASSMGLATDTQYF.

The rearrangement uses TRBV27 and TRBJ1-1; weak D call: TRBD1 (5 bases). The length of the CDR3 is 14 residues. The germline V and J ends were trimmed by 4 bases and 9 bases, with 18 bases remaining between them. CDR1 is MNHEY, CDR2 SMNVEV, per germline (reference sequence). For the CDR3, the DNA is TGTGCCAGCAGTTCTCTCTCAGCAGGGACTAAAGCTTTCTTT. Translation gives CASSSLSAGTKAFF.

The V gene is TRBV6-5, the J gene TRBJ1-3; D is ambiguous. The length of the CDR3 is 15 residues. With 6 bases removed from V and 3 bases from J, the gap between germline ends came to 15 bases. CDR1 MNHEY and CDR2 SVGAGI come from the germline V gene. The CDR3 sequence is CASSRQELVGNTIYF. The CDR3 nucleotides read TGTGCCAGCAGCCGACAAGAGTTGGTTGGAAACACCATATATTTT.

This clone was observed a single time. The gene calls are TRBV10-3 and TRBJ2-1, with TRBD1 identical over 9 bases. V lost 7 bases and J lost 8; bases outside the gene matches: 9. Looked up from germline, CDR1 is ENHRY and CDR2 is SYGVKD. This CDR3 region has 14 residues. The CDR3 sequence is CAITPGQGGDEQFF. In DNA form, the CDR3 reads TGTGCCATCACCCCGGGACAGGGAGGCGATGAGCAGTTCTTC.

V gene TRBV5-4 combines with J gene TRBJ2-5; no clear D gene. Per germline, CDR1 SGHNT and CDR2 YYREEE (reference sequence). The CDR3 extends over 14 amino acids. Trimming stripped 4 bases from V and 2 bases from J, with 12 bases between. CDR3 in DNA: TGTGCCAGCAGCCCACCCGGTCTACAAGAGACCCAGTACTTC. Encoded protein: CASSPPGLQETQYF.

V gene TRBV29-1 combines with J gene TRBJ1-5; 7 bases are a match to TRBD1. Germline CDR1 reads SQVTM; CDR2 reads ANQGSEA. V lost 6 bases to trimming and J lost 4 bases; unmatched junction nucleotides: 12. CDR3 length: 15 residues. The CDR3 DNA reads TGCAGCGTAGCGAATGGACAGGCCAGAAATCAGCCCCAGCATTTT. The encoded protein is CSVANGQARNQPQHF.

The J gene is TRBJ2-5, the V gene TRBV7-7, with TRBD2 matching over 8 bases. V gave up 1 base and J gave up 5 bases; unmatched junction bases: 12. The CDR3 covers 17 residues. Germline V gene data show CDR1 as SSHAT and CDR2 as FNYEAQ (reference sequence). The CDR3 bases are TGTGCCAGCAGCTTAGATAGCAGCGGGGGCCCCGGGGAGACCCAGTACTTC. Translated: CASSLDSSGGPGETQYF.

This clone was seen more than once but under ten times. This chain links TRBV6-5 with TRBJ1-1; D perhaps matches TRBD1 (5 bases). V lost 8 bases to trimming and J lost 2 bases, with 9 bases between them. Germline CDR1 and CDR2: MNHEY and SVGAGI. This CDR3 contains 12 residues. The CDR3 protein is CASGGFNTEAFF. Written as DNA, the CDR3 is TGTGCCAGCGGGGGGTTTAACACTGAAGCTTTCTTT.

The chain has TRBV7-2 and TRBJ1-2; TRBD1 is a possible D gene (5 bases). This CDR3 has 13 amino acids. Trimming cost V 1 base and J 8 bases, with 11 bases left between them. Germline CDR1 SGHTA, CDR2 FQGNSA. CDR3 nucleotides: TGTGCCAGCAGCTTAGAGGGGTCCCTGGGCTACACCTTC. Amino acids: CASSLEGSLGYTF.

This clone was counted once. The chain employs TRBV24-1 and TRBJ2-1; 9 bases are a match to TRBD2. The CDR3 totals 19 residues. In germline, CDR1 is KGHDR, CDR2 SFDVKD. V shed 3 bases, J shed 0 bases, and the junction held 11 bases outside the gene matches. Here the CDR3 DNA reads TGTGCCACCAGTGATCCCCGTACAGCGGGGGGCCACTCCTACAATGAGCAGTTCTTC. As protein: CATSDPRTAGGHSYNEQFF.

V usage is TRBV24-1 and J usage is TRBJ2-7, with 10 bases fitting TRBD1. Germline V gene sequence: CDR1 KGHDR, CDR2 SFDVKD. CDR3 size: 14 residues. The ends lost 8 bases at V and 4 bases at J; junction bases unmatched: 7. The CDR3 DNA reads as TGTGCCACCAATGGTGGGACAGGGGTATACGAGCAGTACTTC. Residues: CATNGGTGVYEQYF.

This clone has a single count. Additional DNA sequences in this sample encode the identical CDR3. The genes are TRBV24-1 and TRBJ2-5; 8 bases are a match to TRBD1. Germline-derived CDR1 and CDR2 are KGHDR and SFDVKD. The junction had 8 bases not matched to a gene; V was cut back by 4 bases and J by 5 bases. The CDR3 contains 15 residues. As DNA, the CDR3 is TGTGCCACCAGTGACCCTGGACAGGGCCGGGAGACCCAGTACTTC. It is translated as CATSDPGQGRETQYF.

V is TRBV6-4 and J is TRBJ2-3; TRBD2 matches at 11 bases. The CDR3 contains 15 residues. Germline trimming cut 6 bases from V and 6 bases from J; bases unmatched to any gene: 8. Germline values: CDR1 MRHNA, CDR2 SNTAGT. The chain's CDR3 is CASSRLAGQTDTQYF. DNA of the CDR3: TGTGCCAGCAGCCGACTAGCGGGGCAGACCGATACGCAGTATTTT.

The V gene is TRBV4-3, the J gene TRBJ2-2; tentatively, D is TRBD2 (6 bases). In germline, CDR1 is LGHNA, CDR2 YSLEER. The V end was cut by 2 bases, the J end by 7 bases, with 14 bases between. The CDR3 runs to 15 residues. CDR3 sequence: CASSQLGGGGGELFF. CDR3 nucleotides: TGCGCCAGCAGCCAACTCGGGGGAGGTGGCGGGGAGCTGTTTTTT.

This clone appeared a single time. The V call is TRBV12-3 or TRBV12-4, the J call TRBJ1-1, with no clear D. V was shortened by 6 bases and J by 10 bases, with 12 bases between the two germline ends. The CDR3 is 11 amino acids. For the CDR3, the DNA is TGTGCCAGCAGCCCGGGTCGCCGAGCTTTCTTT. It yields the protein CASSPGRRAFF.